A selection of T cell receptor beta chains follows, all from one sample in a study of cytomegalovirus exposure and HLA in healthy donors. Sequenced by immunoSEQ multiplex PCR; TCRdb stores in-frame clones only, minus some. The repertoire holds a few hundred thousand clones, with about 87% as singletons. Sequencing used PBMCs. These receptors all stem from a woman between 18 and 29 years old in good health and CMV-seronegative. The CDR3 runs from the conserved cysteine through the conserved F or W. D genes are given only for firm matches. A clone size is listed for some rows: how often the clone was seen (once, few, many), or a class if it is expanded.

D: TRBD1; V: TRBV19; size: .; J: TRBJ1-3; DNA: TGTGCCACTGGGACAGGAAAAAAATCTGGAAACACCATATATTTT; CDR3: CATGTGKKSGNTIYF
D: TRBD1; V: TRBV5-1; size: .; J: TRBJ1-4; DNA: TGCGCCAGCAGCATGGGTGGTACAGGGGGCCTCTCTTATGAAAAACTGTTTTTT; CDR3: CASSMGGTGGLSYEKLFF
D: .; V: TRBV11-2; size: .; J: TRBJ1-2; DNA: TGTGCCAGCACCTTGACGGAGAGCTATGGCTACACCTTC; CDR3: CASTLTESYGYTF
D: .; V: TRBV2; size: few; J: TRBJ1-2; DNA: TGTGCCAGCAATGTCGGGCAGGGGAATGGCTACACCTTC; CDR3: CASNVGQGNGYTF
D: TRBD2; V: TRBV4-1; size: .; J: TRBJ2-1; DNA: TGCGCCAGCGGCGAGCGGGGGGCGGCCAATGAGCAGTTCTTC; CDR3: CASGERGAANEQFF
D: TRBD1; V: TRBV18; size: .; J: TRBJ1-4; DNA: TGTGCCAGCTCACTCCCGGGACAGGGCGAAAAACTGTTTTTT; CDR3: CASSLPGQGEKLFF
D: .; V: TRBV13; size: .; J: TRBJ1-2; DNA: TGTGCCAGCAGCTTAGTCGGCAGGGGATATGGCTACACCTTC; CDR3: CASSLVGRGYGYTF
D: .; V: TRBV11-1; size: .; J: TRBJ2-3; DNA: TGTGCCAGCAGCGGAGGGGGGGGCACAGATACGCAGTATTTT; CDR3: CASSGGGGTDTQYF
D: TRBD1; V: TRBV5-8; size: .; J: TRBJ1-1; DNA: TGTGCCAGCAGAATAAGAGGGGGCGTTGAAGCTTTCTTT; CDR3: CASRIRGGVEAFF
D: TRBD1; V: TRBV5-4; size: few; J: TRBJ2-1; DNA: TGTGCCAGCAGTTCCTTTGGGACAGCGACCCACAATGAGCAGTTCTTC; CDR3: CASSSFGTATHNEQFF
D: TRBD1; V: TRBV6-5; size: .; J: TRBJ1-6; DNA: TGTGCCAGCAGTTACTCGAGGGACAGGGGTTCACCCCTCCACTTT; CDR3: CASSYSRDRGSPLHF
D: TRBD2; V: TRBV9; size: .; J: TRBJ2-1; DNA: TGTGCCAGCAGCGCCCCTAGCGGGGGAACGTACAATGAGCAGTTCTTC; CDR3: CASSAPSGGTYNEQFF
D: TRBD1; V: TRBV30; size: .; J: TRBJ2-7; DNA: TGTGCCTGGGGGCAGGGGGCCTACGAGCAGTACTTC; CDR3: CAWGQGAYEQYF
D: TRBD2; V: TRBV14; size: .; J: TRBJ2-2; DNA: TGTGCCAGCAGCCGGCTTAGCGGGGGGGCCAACACCGGGGAGCTGTTTTTT; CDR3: CASSRLSGGANTGELFF
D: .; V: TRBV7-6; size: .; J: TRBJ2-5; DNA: TGTGCCAGCAGCTTATCAGGGGCCCAAGAGACCCAGTACTTC; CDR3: CASSLSGAQETQYF
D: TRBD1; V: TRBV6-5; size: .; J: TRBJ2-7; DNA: TGTGCCAGCAGTAAGAACAGGGGCCCCTACGAGCAGTACTTC; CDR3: CASSKNRGPYEQYF
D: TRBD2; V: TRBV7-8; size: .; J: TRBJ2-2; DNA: TGTGCCAGCAGCTTAGCGCGGGGGGCCTACACCGGGGAGCTGTTTTTT; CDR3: CASSLARGAYTGELFF
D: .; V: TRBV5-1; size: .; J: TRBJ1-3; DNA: TGCGCCAGCAGCTTGGGGATCGACAGCTCTGGAAACACCATATATTTT; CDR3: CASSLGIDSSGNTIYF
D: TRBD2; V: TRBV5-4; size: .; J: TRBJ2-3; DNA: TGTGCCAGCAGCTGGACTAGCGGCCTCGTGATAGATACGCAGTATTTT; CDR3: CASSWTSGLVIDTQYF
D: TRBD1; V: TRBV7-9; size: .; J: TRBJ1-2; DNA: TGTGCCAGCAGCTTTGGGGACAGGATGAACTATGGCTACACCTTC; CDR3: CASSFGDRMNYGYTF
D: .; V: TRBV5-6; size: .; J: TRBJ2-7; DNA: TGTGCCAGCAGCTTCGGGCAGGGGAGTTCCGCGGCCGAGCAGTACTTC; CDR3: CASSFGQGSSAAEQYF
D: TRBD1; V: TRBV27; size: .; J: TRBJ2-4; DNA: TGTGCCAGCAGTTTCCTAGGCGGGACAGGGGGAGGGAACATTCAGTACTTC; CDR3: CASSFLGGTGGGNIQYF
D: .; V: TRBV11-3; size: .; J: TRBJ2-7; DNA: TGTGCCAGCAGTTCCCTACAGGGCTGGGTCTCCTACGAGCAGTACTTC; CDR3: CASSSLQGWVSYEQYF
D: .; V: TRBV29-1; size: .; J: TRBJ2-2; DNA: TGCAGCGTTTATGACACCCACACCGGGGAGCTGTTTTTT; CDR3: CSVYDTHTGELFF
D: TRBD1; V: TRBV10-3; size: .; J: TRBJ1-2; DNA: TGTGCCATCAGCGAATGGACAGGGGGTTCGCTGAATGGCTACACCTTC; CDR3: CAISEWTGGSLNGYTF
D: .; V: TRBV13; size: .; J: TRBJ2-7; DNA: TGTGCCAGCAGCTTAGTTGGCGGTGCCTACGAGCAGTACTTC; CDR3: CASSLVGGAYEQYF
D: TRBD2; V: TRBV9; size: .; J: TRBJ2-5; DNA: TGTGCCAGCAGCGTAGGGGCGGGGGAGCAAGAGACCCAGTACTTC; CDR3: CASSVGAGEQETQYF
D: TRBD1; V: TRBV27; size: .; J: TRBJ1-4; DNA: TGTGCCAGCAGTTTAAGGACAGGGGGTCGGGAAAAACTGTTTTTT; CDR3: CASSLRTGGREKLFF
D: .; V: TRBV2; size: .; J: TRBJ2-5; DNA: TGTGCCAGCAGTCGACGCCCCGGACTATCTGAGACCCAGTACTTC; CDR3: CASSRRPGLSETQYF
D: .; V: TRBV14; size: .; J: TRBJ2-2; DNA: TGTGCCAGCAGCCAAGAGGGGGGTCACGGGGAGCTGTTTTTT; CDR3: CASSQEGGHGELFF
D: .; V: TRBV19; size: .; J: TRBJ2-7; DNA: TGTGCCAGTAGCCCCGGGAGGGGGCCTTACGAGCAGTACTTC; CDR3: CASSPGRGPYEQYF
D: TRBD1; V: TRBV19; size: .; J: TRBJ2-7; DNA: TGTGCCAGTAGTATCCCGGTACAGGGGAACGAGCAGTACTTC; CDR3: CASSIPVQGNEQYF
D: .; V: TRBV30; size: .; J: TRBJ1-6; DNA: TGTGCCTGGGGACAGAATAATTCACCCCTCCACTTT; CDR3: CAWGQNNSPLHF
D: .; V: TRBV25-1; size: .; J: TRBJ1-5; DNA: TGTGCCAGCAAAGGGGAGGGGGTTGAGCCCCAGCATTTT; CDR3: CASKGEGVEPQHF
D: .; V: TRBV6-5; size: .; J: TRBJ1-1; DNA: TGTGCCAGCACCCCAGGGAGGGGCATCGCTGAAGCTTTCTTT; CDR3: CASTPGRGIAEAFF
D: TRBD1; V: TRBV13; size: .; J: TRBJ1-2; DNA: TGTGCCAGCAGCCCGGGACAGAACTATGGCTACACCTTC; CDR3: CASSPGQNYGYTF
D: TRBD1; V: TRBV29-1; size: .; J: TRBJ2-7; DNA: TGCAGCGTTGCCGGGACAGGGGGTACCTACGAGCAGTACTTC; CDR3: CSVAGTGGTYEQYF
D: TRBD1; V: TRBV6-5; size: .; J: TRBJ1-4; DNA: TGTGCCAGCAGCTTGTTACAGGGGAATGAAAAACTGTTTTTT; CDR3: CASSLLQGNEKLFF
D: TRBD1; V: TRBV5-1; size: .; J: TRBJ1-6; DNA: TGCGCCAGCAGCCGCATCCAGGGGGCACGTTCACCCCTCCACTTT; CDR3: CASSRIQGARSPLHF
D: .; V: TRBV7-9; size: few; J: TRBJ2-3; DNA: TGTGCCAGCAGCTTAGCGGGGGCCACAGATACGCAGTATTTT; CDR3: CASSLAGATDTQYF
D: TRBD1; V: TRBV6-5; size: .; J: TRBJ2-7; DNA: TGTGCCAGCCGGGACAGCTCCTCCTACGAGCAGTACTTC; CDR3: CASRDSSSYEQYF
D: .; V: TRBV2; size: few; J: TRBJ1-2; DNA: TGTGCCAGCAGTGAAGCGGTGGCACCTGGCTACACCTTC; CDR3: CASSEAVAPGYTF
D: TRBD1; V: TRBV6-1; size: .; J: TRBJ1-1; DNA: TGTGCCAGCAGAGTCGACAGGGGGCTAAACACTGAAGCTTTCTTT; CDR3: CASRVDRGLNTEAFF
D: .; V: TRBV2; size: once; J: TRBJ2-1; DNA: TGTGCCAGCAGGGCGACTATCTACAATGAGCAGTTCTTC; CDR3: CASRATIYNEQFF
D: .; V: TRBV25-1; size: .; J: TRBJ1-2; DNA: TGTGCCAGCAGTGATTCAGAATGGGGCTACACCTTC; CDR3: CASSDSEWGYTF
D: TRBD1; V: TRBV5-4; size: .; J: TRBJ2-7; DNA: TGTGCCAGCAGCTTTCCACAGGGGCCGAACGAGCAGTACTTC; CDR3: CASSFPQGPNEQYF
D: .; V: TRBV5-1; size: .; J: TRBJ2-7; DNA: TGCGCCAGCAGCTTGGTGGAGAACAAGTACGAGCAGTACTTC; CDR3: CASSLVENKYEQYF
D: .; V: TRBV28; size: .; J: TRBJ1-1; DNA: TGTGCCAGCAGTACCCGGGGAGGAGGCACTGAAGCTTTCTTT; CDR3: CASSTRGGGTEAFF
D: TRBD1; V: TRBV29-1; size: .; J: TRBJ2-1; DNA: TGCAGCGTTGAAGTACAGGGGGCCGGCGGGTATGAGCAGTTCTTC; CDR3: CSVEVQGAGGYEQFF
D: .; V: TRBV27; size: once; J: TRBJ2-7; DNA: TGTGCCAGCAGTCCACAGGGATACGAGCAGTACTTC; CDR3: CASSPQGYEQYF
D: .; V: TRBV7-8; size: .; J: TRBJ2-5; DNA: TGTGCCAGCAGCTTAGTTTCGCAAGAGACCCAGTACTTC; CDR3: CASSLVSQETQYF
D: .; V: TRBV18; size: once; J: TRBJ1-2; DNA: TGTGCCAGCTCCCATCCGGACAGCAACTATGGCTACACCTTC; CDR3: CASSHPDSNYGYTF
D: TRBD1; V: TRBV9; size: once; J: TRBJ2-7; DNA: TGTGCCAGCAGCATAGGCACAGGGGGCTTTAACGAGCAGTACTTC; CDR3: CASSIGTGGFNEQYF
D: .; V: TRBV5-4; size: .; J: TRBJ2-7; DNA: TGTGCCAGCAGCTTGGGCAGTTCCTACGAGCAGTACTTC; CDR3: CASSLGSSYEQYF
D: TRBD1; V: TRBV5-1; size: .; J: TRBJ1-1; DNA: TGCGCCAGCAGCTCACCTTCCCGGGACAGTGAACAGGCGGAAGCTTTCTTT; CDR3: CASSSPSRDSEQAEAFF
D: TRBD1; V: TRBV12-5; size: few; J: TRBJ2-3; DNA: TGTGCTAGTGGTTTTTGGACAGGGGCCAACTATAACCCTAGCACAGATACGCAGTATTTT; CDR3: CASGFWTGANYNPSTDTQYF
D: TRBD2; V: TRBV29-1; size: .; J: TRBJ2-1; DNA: TGCAGCGTTGAGGGGGGGGGACTGTTCTCCTACAATGAGCAGTTCTTC; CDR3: CSVEGGGLFSYNEQFF
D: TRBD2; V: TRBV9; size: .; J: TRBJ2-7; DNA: TGTGCCAGCAGCGCACCTGAACTAGCGGGGGTTTCCTACGAGCAGTACTTC; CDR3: CASSAPELAGVSYEQYF